The 22 T cell receptor beta chains given below trace back to one sample, sequenced in a study of cytomegalovirus exposure and HLA in healthy donors. The study ran its PCR with 60 Vbeta and 13 Jbeta primers. TCRdb's copy holds only in-frame clones and misses some; the assay was immunoSEQ multiplex PCR. There are some 100,000 clones in the sample; roughly 80% occur only once, and under 2.5% lies in the top ten. The specimen sequenced was PBMCs. Receptors were obtained from a man between 18 and 29 years old in good health and CMV-seronegative.

This rearrangement joins TRBV5-1 to TRBJ2-7, with D tentatively TRBD1 (5 bases). Germline assignment: CDR1 SGHRS and CDR2 YFSETQ. The CDR3 contains 14 residues. Trimming removed 1 base from V and 0 bases from J, with 8 bases in between. In DNA, the CDR3 is TGCGCCAGCAGCTTGCAGACAGCCTCCTACGAGCAGTACTTC. It encodes CASSLQTASYEQYF.

J is TRBJ1-2 and V is TRBV18, with D hard to call. Looked up from germline, CDR1 is KGHSH and CDR2 is LQKENI. Between the trimmed V and J ends, which lost 4 bases and 2 bases, there was a span of 8 bases. This CDR3 has 13 residues. The CDR3 region has the DNA TGTGCCAGCTCACAGAAGAGGAACTATGGCTACACCTTC. Translating it yields CASSQKRNYGYTF.

The genes are TRBV6-5 and TRBJ2-2; D is perhaps TRBD2 (7 bases). The CDR3 is 14 residues long. V lost 3 bases, J lost 7 bases, and 12 bases lay in between. CDR1 is MNHEY and CDR2 is SVGAGI in the germline V gene. CDR3 sequence (DNA): TGTGCCAGCAGTTATCGGGGGGCAGTCGGGGAGCTGTTTTTT. It encodes CASSYRGAVGELFF.

The rearrangement links TRBV18 to TRBJ2-1; TRBD2 might be the D (6 bases). Germline V gene sequence: CDR1 KGHSH, CDR2 LQKENI. V lost 5 bases and J lost 7, with 12 bases in between. The CDR3 length is 13 residues. CDR3 nucleotides: TGTGCCAGCTCAAGGTCCGGAGGGAATGAGCAGTTCTTC. Its translation is CASSRSGGNEQFF. Full variable domain (outside the CDR3, taken from reference TRBV18 and TRBJ2-1): NAGVMQNPRHLVRRRGQEARLRCSPMKGHSHVYWYRQLPEEGLKFMVYLQKENIIDESGMPKERFSAEFPKEGPSILRIQQVVRGDSAAYFCASSRSGGNEQFFGPGTRLTVL.

The chain links TRBV29-1 to TRBJ2-2; D perhaps matches TRBD1 (5 bases). From germline, CDR1 is SQVTM and CDR2 ANQGSEA. This CDR3 comprises 13 residues. V was pared by 1 base and J by 4 bases, with 7 bases between. Here the CDR3 DNA reads TGCAGCGTTGAAGTGGACATCACCGGGGAGCTGTTTTTT. As protein: CSVEVDITGELFF.

This rearrangement joins TRBV30 to TRBJ2-3, with TRBD2 matching over 10 bases. The CDR3 length is 14 residues. J gave up 8 bases and V 2 bases, and 7 bases lay outside the gene matches. Per the germline V gene, CDR1 is GTSNPN and CDR2 is SVGIG (reference sequence). The CDR3 loop reads CAWSRAGGLGTQYF. The CDR3 DNA sequence: TGTGCCTGGAGTCGAGCGGGAGGGCTTGGTACGCAGTATTTT.

The J gene is TRBJ2-5, the V gene TRBV9; D gene ambiguous. V lost 3 bases and J lost 5, with 14 bases in between. The CDR3 has 14 amino acids. Germline CDR1 and CDR2: SGDLS and YYNGEE. This CDR3 is CASSGSHSRETQYF. CDR3 in DNA: TGTGCCAGCAGCGGAAGCCACAGTCGGGAGACCCAGTACTTC.

The CDR3 here is CASSPPDRNPYGYTF. The CDR3 coding sequence is TGCGCCAGCAGCCCCCCCGACAGGAACCCCTATGGCTACACCTTC. The chain couples TRBV5-1 to TRBJ1-2; a weak D match, TRBD1 (6 bases). Germline V CDR1 and CDR2: SGHRS, YFSETQ. The CDR3 totals 15 residues. V was shortened by 4 bases and J by 4 bases, with 17 bases between the two germline ends.

This chain connects TRBV7-8 to TRBJ1-1, with 7 positions matching TRBD1. This CDR3 is built from 16 residues. V shed 7 bases, J shed 4 bases, and the junction held 15 bases outside the gene matches. Germline V lookup: CDR1 SGHVS, CDR2 FQNEAQ. The CDR3 DNA sequence: TGTGCCAGCACCAGGGGGTGGGGGGATCTGGCCACTGAAGCTTTCTTT. It translates to CASTRGWGDLATEAFF. Supplemented by reference TRBV7-8 and TRBJ1-1, the full variable domain reads GAGVSQSPRYKVAKRGQDVALRCDPISGHVSLFWYQQALGQGPEFLTYFQNEAQLDKSGLPSDRFFAERPEGSVSTLKIQRTQQEDSAVYLCASTRGWGDLATEAFFGQGTRLTVV.

V is TRBV7-2 and J is TRBJ1-1, with TRBD1 identical over 8 bases. Looked up from germline, CDR1 is SGHTA and CDR2 is FQGNSA. This CDR3 contains 16 residues. The trim removed 4 bases at V and 10 bases at J, leaving 17 bases unmatched. The CDR3 nucleotides read TGTGCCAGCAGCTCGAAATCGCAGGGGGCGCGCATCGTAGCTTTCTTT. This sequence encodes CASSSKSQGARIVAFF.

This chain connects TRBV27 to TRBJ1-4, with D possibly TRBD1 on 6 matching bases. CDR3 size: 16 residues. Per the germline V gene, CDR1 is MNHEY and CDR2 is SMNVEV (reference sequence). V was clipped by 6 bases and J by 7 bases, with 21 bases between them. CDR3 sequence: CASSLFRDKYREKLFF. CDR3 DNA sequence: TGTGCCAGCAGCTTGTTCCGGGACAAATATCGTGAAAAACTGTTTTTT.

The CDR3 region is CASSVEGRQGANTEAFF. In DNA, the CDR3 is TGTGCCAGCAGCGTAGAAGGACGACAGGGCGCGAACACTGAAGCTTTCTTT. This chain connects TRBV9 to TRBJ1-1, with 7 bases matching TRBD1. V shed 0 bases, J shed 1 base, and the junction held 9 bases outside the gene matches. The germline CDR1 and CDR2 sequences are SGDLS and YYNGEE. The CDR3 runs to 17 residues.

The gene calls are TRBV25-1 and TRBJ2-1; 9 bases line up with TRBD2. Germline V gene data show CDR1 as MGHDK and CDR2 as SYGVNS. The CDR3 spans 17 residues. Trimming removed 8 bases from V and 6 bases from J; junction bases left unmatched: 17. CDR3 sequence: CASRYLPKLSGGNEQFF. The CDR3 nucleotides read TGTGCCAGCCGATACCTCCCAAAACTTAGCGGGGGCAATGAGCAGTTCTTC. Filled out from reference TRBV25-1 and TRBJ2-1, the complete variable domain reads EADIYQTPRYLVIGTGKKITLECSQTMGHDKMYWYQQDPGMELHLIHYSYGVNSTEKGDLSSESTVSRIRTEHFPLTLESARPSHTSQYLCASRYLPKLSGGNEQFFGPGTRLTVL.

This clone was seen only a few times. The V and J genes are TRBV27 and TRBJ1-5; D gene unclear. The V and J ends lost 3 bases and 3 bases respectively, with 9 bases between them. The CDR3 extends over 14 amino acids. Germline CDR1 is MNHEY and CDR2 is SMNVEV (reference sequence). For the CDR3, the DNA is TGTGCCAGCAGTTTTAGACGGGACAATCAGCCCCAGCATTTT. Its translation is CASSFRRDNQPQHF.

V is TRBV28 and J is TRBJ2-6; 7 bases match TRBD2. J gave up 3 bases and V 6 bases, and 11 bases lay outside the gene matches. The germline V gene encodes CDR1 MDHEN and CDR2 SYDVKM. The CDR3 has 17 residues. CDR3 residues: CASSVWTGGSGANVLTF. As DNA, the CDR3 is TGTGCCAGCAGCGTTTGGACCGGGGGGAGTGGGGCCAACGTCCTGACTTTC.

The CDR3 protein is CSVALAGGPYEQFF. CDR3 nucleotides: TGCAGCGTTGCACTAGCGGGAGGGCCATATGAGCAGTTCTTC. This sequence joins TRBV29-1 and TRBJ2-1, with 13 positions matching TRBD2. Germline assignment: CDR1 SQVTM and CDR2 ANQGSEA. The J segment lost 8 bases and the V segment lost 4 bases, leaving 5 bases of the junction unmatched. This CDR3 has 14 amino acids.

The V call is TRBV29-1, the J call TRBJ2-3; D uncertain. From germline, CDR1 is SQVTM and CDR2 ANQGSEA. The CDR3 contains 12 residues. Trimming removed 4 bases from V and 3 bases from J, with 8 bases in between. DNA of the CDR3: TGCAGCGTTGTCTCCGGGACAGATACGCAGTATTTT. As protein: CSVVSGTDTQYF.

Only one count was recorded for this clone. The V gene is TRBV7-9, the J gene TRBJ1-4, with 9 nucleotides matching TRBD1. V trimming: 5 bases; J trimming: 8 bases; junction bases outside the gene matches: 21. The CDR3 loop spans 19 amino acids. The germline V gene encodes CDR1 SEHNR and CDR2 FQNEAQ (reference sequence). This CDR3 reads CASSPGAYRGRNGEEKLFF. CDR3 coding DNA: TGTGCCAGCAGCCCCGGGGCTTACAGGGGGCGGAACGGGGAGGAAAAACTGTTTTTT.

V and J are TRBV6-1 and TRBJ1-1; unclear D gene. V lost 5 bases to trimming and J lost 0 bases, with 10 bases between them. The CDR3 loop spans 14 amino acids. The germline gives CDR1 MNHNS, CDR2 SASEGT. The CDR3 DNA is TGTGCCAGCAGTAATACACAAATGAACACTGAAGCTTTCTTT. Residues: CASSNTQMNTEAFF.

The V call is TRBV5-6, the J call TRBJ2-1; 8 positions match TRBD2. There are 14 residues in the CDR3. From germline, CDR1 is SGHDT and CDR2 YYEEEE. The ends lost 4 bases at V and 9 bases at J; junction bases unmatched: 9. The CDR3 loop is CASSPGGARGEQFF. The CDR3, as DNA: TGTGCCAGCAGCCCGGGAGGGGCGAGGGGTGAGCAGTTCTTC.

V is TRBV4-1 and J is TRBJ2-7, with D tentatively TRBD1 (6 bases). The CDR3 spans 15 residues. Germline V gives CDR1 MGHRA, CDR2 YSYEKL. Trimming pared 1 base from V and 3 bases from J, leaving 13 bases between. CDR3 loop: CASSQVQGQFYEQYF. The CDR3 region has the DNA TGCGCCAGCAGCCAAGTCCAAGGACAGTTCTACGAGCAGTACTTC.

The rearrangement uses TRBV5-1 and TRBJ1-1; 7 nucleotides align to TRBD1. CDR1 SGHRS and CDR2 YFSETQ come from the germline V gene. With V trimmed by 3 bases and J by 1 base, 3 bases remained unmatched. The CDR3 loop spans 14 amino acids. The CDR3 region has the DNA TGCGCCAGCAGCTCTGGGACAGCGAACACTGAAGCTTTCTTT. Translated, it gives CASSSGTANTEAFF.